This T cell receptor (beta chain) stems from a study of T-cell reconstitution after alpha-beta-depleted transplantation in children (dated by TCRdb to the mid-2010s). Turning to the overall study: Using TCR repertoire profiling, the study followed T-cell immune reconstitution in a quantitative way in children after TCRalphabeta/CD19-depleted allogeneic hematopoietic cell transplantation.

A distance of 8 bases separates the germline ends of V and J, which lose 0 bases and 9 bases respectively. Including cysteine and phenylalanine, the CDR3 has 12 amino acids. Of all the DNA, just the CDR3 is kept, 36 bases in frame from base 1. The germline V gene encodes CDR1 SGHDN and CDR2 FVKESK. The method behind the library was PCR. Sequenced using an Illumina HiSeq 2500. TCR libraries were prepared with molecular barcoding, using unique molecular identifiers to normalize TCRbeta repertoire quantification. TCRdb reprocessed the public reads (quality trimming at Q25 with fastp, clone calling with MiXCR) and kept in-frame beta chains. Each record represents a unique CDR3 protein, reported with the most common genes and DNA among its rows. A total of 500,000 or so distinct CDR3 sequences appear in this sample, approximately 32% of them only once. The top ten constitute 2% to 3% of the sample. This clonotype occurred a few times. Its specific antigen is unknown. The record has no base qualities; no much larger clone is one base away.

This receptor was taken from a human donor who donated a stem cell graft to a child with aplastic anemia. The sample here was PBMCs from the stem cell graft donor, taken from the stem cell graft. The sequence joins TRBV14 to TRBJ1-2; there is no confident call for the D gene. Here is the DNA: TGTGCCAGCAGCCAAGATCGTGGAAGCTACACCTTC. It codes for CASSQDRGSYTF.